This entry lists 8 T cell receptor beta chains sequenced from one sample in a study of T-cell memory formation after mild COVID-19. A single record per CDR3 protein comes from TCRdb applying MiXCR to the 5' RACE reads. The repertoire holds more than 400,000 distinct CDR3 sequences, with 18% as singletons. Sequencing used PBMCs or a T cell subset sorted from them (not recorded which). Receptor source: an adult woman who had mild COVID-19 (a few samples of this study predate the infection). Cell type and time point are not known.

The chain uses TRBV12-3 or TRBV12-4 and TRBJ2-7, with D tentatively TRBD1 (6 bases). This CDR3 has 12 residues. V was cut by 2 bases and J by 12 bases, with 14 bases left in between. The CDR3, as DNA: TGTGCCAGCAGTTTAACGCAGGGGCCGGGGTACTTC. Protein sequence: CASSLTQGPGYF.

V usage is TRBV19 and J usage is TRBJ2-1, with 7 bases lining up with TRBD1. The V gene's germline CDR1 is LNHDA and CDR2 SQIVND (reference sequence). J was trimmed by 6 bases and V by 6 bases; bases with no gene match: 11. The CDR3 has 15 residues. CDR3 nucleotides: TGTGCCAGTAGCACACCGGGACAGAACTTCAATGAGCAGTTCTTC. Its protein is CASSTPGQNFNEQFF.

The chain uses TRBV12-3 or TRBV12-4 and TRBJ2-1, with 9 positions matching TRBD2. The CDR3 sequence is 19 residues long. Trimming cost V 6 bases and J 7 bases; bases outside gene matches: 22. For the CDR3, the DNA is TGTGCCAGCAGGGTATCAGGCGGGAGGGTTTCTTTGTTCGGGAATGAGCAGTTCTTC. This codes for CASRVSGGRVSLFGNEQFF.

This clonotype was seen more than once but under ten times. Here the CDR3 DNA reads TGCGCCAGCAGCCAAGAAACTCTCCACGAGCAGTACTTC. It yields the protein CASSQETLHEQYF. The chain links TRBV4-1 to TRBJ2-7; no reliable D call. The CDR3 loop spans 13 amino acids. Trimming pared 0 bases from V and 5 bases from J, leaving 8 bases between. Germline V gene sequence: CDR1 MGHRA, CDR2 YSYEKL.

The table lists this clonotype with a few counts. The chain joins TRBV12-5 to TRBJ1-1, with TRBD1 matching over 10 bases. CDR3 size: 13 residues. Germline V gene lookup returns CDR1 LGHNT and CDR2 FRNRAP. V dropped 4 bases and J dropped 9; count of bases not matched to a gene: 5. The CDR3 coding sequence is TGTGCTAGTGGTTACCGGGACAGGGGAAAAGCTTTCTTT. This sequence encodes CASGYRDRGKAFF.

The V and J genes are TRBV29-1 and TRBJ2-1; D uncertain. V lost 2 bases and J 0 bases, leaving 11 bases between the germline ends. The CDR3 contains 15 residues. The germline V gene has CDR1 SQVTM and CDR2 ANQGSEA. In DNA, the CDR3 is TGCAGCGTTGAAACAGCTTCCCTCTCCTACAATGAGCAGTTCTTC. It specifies CSVETASLSYNEQFF.

The rearrangement uses TRBV5-5 and TRBJ1-6; 7 bases match TRBD1. This CDR3 is 15 amino acids long. With V trimmed by 0 bases and J by 10 bases, 7 bases remained unmatched. The germline V gene encodes CDR1 SGHKS and CDR2 YYEKEE (reference sequence). The CDR3 DNA follows: TGTGCCAGCAGCTTGGGGCAGGGGGTCCTCTCACCCCTCCACTTT. Its protein is CASSLGQGVLSPLHF.

This clonotype was counted between two and nine times. The chain employs TRBV11-1 and TRBJ2-5; either TRBD1 or TRBD2 may supply D (5 bases each). Germline CDR1 reads SGHAT; CDR2 reads FQDESV (reference sequence). V was cut by 3 bases and J by 9 bases, with 14 bases left in between. The CDR3 is 13 residues long. CDR3 sequence (DNA): TGTGCCAGCAGCTTGGGGGACCTGTTGGCCCAGTACTTC. Translation gives CASSLGDLLAQYF.